Presented here are 10 T cell receptor beta chains from one specimen sequenced in a study of blood T cell repertoires in COVID-19. Only in-frame clones appear in the TCRdb table, and some are missing; sequencing was by immunoSEQ multiplex PCR. The sample lists around 210,000 clones; roughly nine tenths were seen once. Sequenced sample: PBMCs or T cells enriched from blood (not recorded which). The receptors were gathered from a woman aged 18-35 years who had recovered from COVID-19.

The gene calls are TRBV30 and TRBJ1-2; tentative D call: TRBD1 (6 bases). Trimming pared 1 base from V and 6 bases from J, leaving 9 bases between. The CDR3 is 12 amino acids. Germline loops: CDR1 GTSNPN, CDR2 SVGIG (reference sequence). The CDR3 DNA reads as TGTGCCTGGAGTGCGGGGGGCCATGGCTACACCTTC. Translating it yields CAWSAGGHGYTF.

The J gene is TRBJ2-7, the V gene TRBV27; D is possibly TRBD2 (6 bases). The CDR3 runs to 14 residues. V was cut by 9 bases and J by 0 bases, with 15 bases left in between. Per the germline V gene, CDR1 is MNHEY and CDR2 is SMNVEV (reference sequence). The CDR3 coding sequence is TGTGCCAGGACCCCGGGGGACCTCTCCTACGAGCAGTACTTC. This gives the protein CARTPGDLSYEQYF.

This rearrangement joins TRBV6-6 to TRBJ2-6; a possible D gene is TRBD2 (5 bases). This CDR3 has 15 amino acids. Germline assignment: CDR1 MNHNY and CDR2 SVGAGI (reference sequence). The ends were cut back, 2 bases at V and 0 bases at J, with 5 bases in the middle. The DNA of the CDR3 is TGTGCCAGCAGTTACGAGGGCTCTGGGGCCAACGTCCTGACTTTC. Translation gives CASSYEGSGANVLTF.

This chain connects TRBV2 to TRBJ1-2; 7 bases line up with TRBD1. Germline V gene data show CDR1 as SNHLY and CDR2 as FYNNEI. This CDR3 comprises 15 residues. Trimming removed 8 bases from V and 4 bases from J; junction bases left unmatched: 13. The CDR3 sequence is CASERSPDRRYGYTF. The CDR3 nucleotides read TGTGCCAGCGAGAGGAGTCCGGACAGGCGCTATGGCTACACCTTC.

V and J are TRBV28 and TRBJ2-2, with D possibly being TRBD2 (6 bases). The germline V gene has CDR1 MDHEN and CDR2 SYDVKM. The V end was cut by 8 bases, the J end by 0 bases, with 10 bases between. The CDR3 has 14 residues. The CDR3, as DNA: TGTGCCAGCTATCGGGGGTCGAACACCGGGGAGCTGTTTTTT. Translating gives CASYRGSNTGELFF.

The chain employs TRBV19 and TRBJ1-2; weak D call: TRBD1 (5 bases). Per the germline V gene, CDR1 is LNHDA and CDR2 is SQIVND (reference sequence). Trimming took off 8 bases at V and 7 bases at J, with 17 bases between the two ends. CDR3 size: 13 residues. Written as DNA, the CDR3 is TGTGCCAGTGGCCCCCAGCAGGGTGGTGGCTACACCTTC. Amino acid sequence: CASGPQQGGGYTF.

V usage is TRBV7-8 and J usage is TRBJ2-7; 7 nucleotides agree with TRBD1. The CDR3 is made up of 12 amino acids. V lost 5 bases and J lost 5; bases outside the gene matches: 3. Germline V gives CDR1 SGHVS, CDR2 FQNEAQ. The CDR3 sequence: CASSTDRDEQYF. In DNA, the CDR3 is TGTGCCAGCAGCACCGACAGGGACGAGCAGTACTTC.

In DNA, the CDR3 is TGTGCCAGCAGCGTAGAAGCGGGGGATCCCCCCGGGGATGAGCAGTTCTTC. Protein sequence: CASSVEAGDPPGDEQFF. The chain employs TRBV9 and TRBJ2-1; 8 nucleotides line up with TRBD2. The CDR3 totals 17 residues. Trimming took 0 bases from V and 8 from J; bases not matched to a gene: 13. Per germline, CDR1 SGDLS and CDR2 YYNGEE.

There are a few counts of this clone. The chain links TRBV3-1 (or the pseudogene TRBV3-2) to TRBJ2-3, with D possibly being TRBD2 (5 bases). V gave up 3 bases and J gave up 7 bases, with 11 bases separating them. Germline V gives CDR1 LGHDT, CDR2 YNNKEL (reference sequence). The CDR3 contains 13 residues. This CDR3 is CASSQDSGNTQYF. CDR3 DNA: TGTGCCAGCAGCCAGGACTCCGGGAATACGCAGTATTTT.

The rearrangement joins TRBV5-4 to TRBJ2-5; D unclear. This CDR3 comprises 13 residues. V was clipped by 3 bases and J by 1 base, with 7 bases between them. Germline loops: CDR1 SGHNT, CDR2 YYREEE (reference sequence). CDR3 nucleotide sequence: TGTGCCAGCAGCTGGGCCCCCCAAGAGACCCAGTACTTC. Protein: CASSWAPQETQYF.